The 11 T cell receptor beta chains listed next were all sequenced from one sample in a study of cytomegalovirus exposure and HLA in healthy donors. The PCR was carried out with 60 Vbeta primers and 13 Jbeta primers. Sequencing used immunoSEQ multiplex PCR; TCRdb keeps in-frame clones, though not all of them. Of over 80,000 clones in the sample, 70% to 75% are singletons; the top ten hold 3.5% to 4.5%. The sample comprised PBMCs. These TCRs come from a man in his forties in good health and CMV-seronegative.

V gene TRBV10-3 combines with J gene TRBJ2-2, with D possibly matching TRBD1 (6 bases). The CDR3 extends over 15 amino acids. Per germline, CDR1 ENHRY and CDR2 SYGVKD. Trimming took off 3 bases at V and 5 bases at J, with 13 bases between the two ends. CDR3 DNA sequence: TGTGCCATCAGTGATTCTCACAGGGCTACCGGGGAGCTGTTTTTT. Translating it yields CAISDSHRATGELFF.

The V call is TRBV13, the J call TRBJ1-1; D not certain. The V and J ends lost 4 bases and 1 base respectively, with 7 bases between them. CDR3 length equals 13 residues. Germline loops: CDR1 PRHDT, CDR2 FYEKMQ (reference sequence). The CDR3 DNA reads TGTGCCAGCAGCTCCCCAGGGAACACTGAAGCTTTCTTT. It specifies CASSSPGNTEAFF. The full variable domain, in which reference TRBV13 and TRBJ1-1 provide the parts outside the CDR3, is AAGVIQSPRHLIKEKRETATLKCYPIPRHDTVYWYQQGPGQDPQFLISFYEKMQSDKGSIPDRFSAQQFSDYHSELNMSSLELGDSALYFCASSSPGNTEAFFGQGTRLTVV.

The rearrangement uses TRBV29-1 and TRBJ1-1, with D possibly TRBD1 on 5 matching bases. With 4 bases removed from V and 6 bases from J, the gap between germline ends came to 9 bases. Germline V CDR1 and CDR2: SQVTM, ANQGSEA. The CDR3 is 11 residues long. The CDR3 DNA sequence: TGCAGCGTTGCGACAGTCGCTGAAGCTTTCTTT. Its translation: CSVATVAEAFF.

This clone was counted between two and nine times. The gene calls are TRBV28 and TRBJ1-5; D not certain. The length of the CDR3 is 12 residues. V was cut by 2 bases and J by 9 bases, with 8 bases left in between. In germline, CDR1 is MDHEN, CDR2 SYDVKM. The CDR3 nucleotides read TGTGCCAGCAGTTTAGAGGTGCCGCCCCAGCATTTT. This encodes CASSLEVPPQHF. The full variable domain, with the rest looked up from reference TRBV28 and TRBJ1-5, is DVKVTQSSRYLVKRTGEKVFLECVQDMDHENMFWYRQDPGLGLRLIYFSYDVKMKEKGDIPEGYSVSREKKERFSLILESASTNQTSMYLCASSLEVPPQHFGDGTRLSIL.

The chain recombines TRBV27 with TRBJ1-1; unclear D gene. Germline assignment: CDR1 MNHEY and CDR2 SMNVEV (reference sequence). The V and J ends lost 2 bases and 0 bases respectively, with 7 bases between them. CDR3 length: 14 amino acids. The CDR3 sequence is CASSLRSVNTEAFF. The CDR3 DNA is TGTGCCAGCAGTTTACGGTCGGTGAACACTGAAGCTTTCTTT.

The sample holds one count of this clone. The DNA of the CDR3 is TGTGCCAGCAGTTGGACGGGACAGGGGGTCGGCGAGCAGTACTTC. It translates to CASSWTGQGVGEQYF. The chain recombines TRBV5-6 with TRBJ2-7, with TRBD1 matching over 11 bases. The CDR3 extends over 15 amino acids. Per germline, CDR1 SGHDT and CDR2 YYEEEE. V trimming: 5 bases; J trimming: 6 bases; junction bases outside the gene matches: 10.

The chain uses TRBV10-3 and TRBJ1-4, with D unclear. The ends were cut back, 8 bases at V and 7 bases at J, with 17 bases in the middle. CDR1 is ENHRY and CDR2 is SYGVKD in the germline V gene. CDR3 length: 14 residues. The CDR3 loop reads CAIAPEAAGEKLFF. In DNA form, the CDR3 reads TGTGCCATCGCGCCGGAGGCTGCAGGTGAAAAACTGTTTTTT.

The J gene is TRBJ1-2, the V gene TRBV29-1; D unclear. The CDR3 consists of 12 residues. With 2 bases removed from V and 4 bases from J, the gap between germline ends came to 8 bases. In germline, CDR1 is SQVTM, CDR2 ANQGSEA. The CDR3: CSVENPSYGYTF. The CDR3 DNA reads TGCAGCGTTGAAAATCCTTCCTATGGCTACACCTTC. The whole variable domain, filled in from reference TRBV29-1 and TRBJ1-2, reads SAVISQKPSRDICQRGTSLTIQCQVDSQVTMMFWYRQQPGQSLTLIATANQGSEATYESGFVIDKFPISRPNLTFSTLTVSNMSPEDSSIYLCSVENPSYGYTFGSGTRLTVV.

The chain uses TRBV5-1 and TRBJ2-5; D ambiguous. V lost 3 bases and J lost 3, with 12 bases in between. Germline V gene lookup returns CDR1 SGHRS and CDR2 YFSETQ. CDR3 length: 14 residues. Written as DNA, the CDR3 is TGCGCCAGCAGCTATGGCCGGCAGGAAGAGACCCAGTACTTC. This gives the protein CASSYGRQEETQYF.

This clone was seen a handful of times. The chain links TRBV6-5 to TRBJ2-2; weak D call: TRBD2 (6 bases). Trimming shortened V by 4 bases and J by 5 bases, and 8 bases separated the two germline ends. This CDR3 is built from 13 residues. Per germline, CDR1 MNHEY and CDR2 SVGAGI. The CDR3 DNA sequence: TGTGCCAGCAGTTGGGGGGAGACCGGGGAGCTGTTTTTT. It encodes CASSWGETGELFF.

There are a few counts of this clone. This chain uses TRBV4-3 with TRBJ2-5, with 7 positions matching TRBD2. Germline CDR1 reads LGHNA; CDR2 reads YSLEER. The V segment lost 4 bases and the J segment 1 base; nucleotides outside the gene matches: 9. This CDR3 comprises 16 residues. The CDR3 spells CASSPSGGGSQETQYF. For the CDR3, the DNA is TGCGCCAGCAGCCCCTCTGGCGGGGGATCCCAAGAGACCCAGTACTTC.